This passage covers 32 T cell receptor beta chains from one sample sequenced in a study of blood T cell repertoires in COVID-19. This table comes from immunoSEQ multiplex PCR, and its TCRdb copy is limited to in-frame clones, with some not included. This sample yields about 320,000 clones, of which 75% to 90% are seen a single time; 5.2% belongs to the top ten. The sample was PBMCs or T cells enriched from blood (not recorded which). These receptors all come from a man aged 55 to 70 who had recovered from COVID-19.

The V call is TRBV10-3, the J call TRBJ2-3, with 9 nucleotides matching TRBD2. The CDR3 contains 16 residues. After removal of 2 bases from V and 4 bases from J, the junction contained 7 bases not matched to a gene. Per the germline V gene, CDR1 is ENHRY and CDR2 is SYGVKD. For the CDR3, the DNA is TGTGCCATCAGTGAGCGCGGGGGGGCTCTTGCAGATACGCAGTATTTT. The encoded protein is CAISERGGALADTQYF.

This clone turned up a few times. This rearrangement joins TRBV10-3 to TRBJ1-2; 7 bases map to TRBD1. The CDR3 is made up of 13 amino acids. The trim removed 4 bases at V and 5 bases at J, leaving 4 bases unmatched. CDR1 and CDR2 from the germline V gene are ENHRY and SYGVKD. CDR3 region: CAISGGQVYGYTF. The CDR3 bases are TGTGCCATCAGTGGAGGACAGGTTTATGGCTACACCTTC.

This sequence joins TRBV9 and TRBJ2-1; maybe TRBD2 (5 bases). Looked up from germline, CDR1 is SGDLS and CDR2 is YYNGEE. The CDR3 extends over 16 amino acids. V shed 4 bases and J shed 4 bases, with 18 bases lying between them. CDR3 sequence (DNA): TGTGCCAGCAGCTCTAGCCTGAGGGCCCGATACAATGAGCAGTTCTTC. Translated, it gives CASSSSLRARYNEQFF.

The chain couples TRBV5-6 to TRBJ2-3; D is uncertain. The CDR3 is made up of 15 amino acids. Trimming took 2 bases from V and 1 from J, leaving 11 bases between them. Germline V CDR1 and CDR2: SGHDT, YYEEEE. The DNA of the CDR3 is TGTGCCAGCAGCTTAGAGTATCGGGGCACAGATACGCAGTATTTT. Its translation: CASSLEYRGTDTQYF.

In its sample, this clone was seen once. The chain uses TRBV19 and TRBJ2-7; D unresolved. The CDR3 is 14 residues long. Germline V lookup: CDR1 LNHDA, CDR2 SQIVND (reference sequence). V gave up 4 bases and J gave up 0 bases, with 10 bases separating them. As DNA, the CDR3 is TGTGCCAGTAGTACAGACCCGAGCTCCTACGAGCAGTACTTC. Protein sequence: CASSTDPSSYEQYF.

The rearrangement joins TRBV11-2 to TRBJ2-5, with 8 bases identical to TRBD2. The CDR3 runs 14 residues. Trimming took 3 bases from V and 5 from J; bases not matched to a gene: 5. The germline V gene has CDR1 SGHAT and CDR2 FQNNGV. CDR3 sequence reads: CASSFVSGSETQYF. The DNA for the CDR3 is TGTGCCAGCAGCTTCGTGAGCGGGAGTGAGACCCAGTACTTC.

The chain couples TRBV7-2 to TRBJ2-5; the match to TRBD1 covers 7 bases. CDR1 SGHTA and CDR2 FQGNSA come from the germline V gene. J lost 2 bases, V lost 6 bases, and 6 bases had no gene match. The CDR3 contains 14 residues. The CDR3 DNA reads as TGTGCCAGCAGTTCGATGGGACAGCAAGAGACCCAGTACTTC. As protein: CASSSMGQQETQYF. The full variable domain, completed using reference TRBV7-2 and TRBJ2-5, is GAGVSQSPSNKVTEKGKDVELRCDPISGHTALYWYRQSLGQGLEFLIYFQGNSAPDKSGLPSDRFSAERTGGSVSTLTIQRTQQEDSAVYLCASSSMGQQETQYFGPGTRLLVL.

This clone was counted a single time. As DNA, the CDR3 is TGTGCCAGCAGTTGGGGGAGGGTCCAGTACTTC. Its protein product is CASSWGRVQYF. The chain links TRBV28 to TRBJ2-5; 7 nucleotides match TRBD2. Germline CDR1 and CDR2: MDHEN and SYDVKM. The trim removed 4 bases at V and 10 bases at J, leaving 3 bases unmatched. The CDR3 is 11 amino acids.

This clone was seen more than once but under ten times. The J gene is TRBJ1-2, the V gene TRBV6-1; 7 positions match TRBD1. This CDR3 comprises 15 residues. Germline-derived CDR1 and CDR2 are MNHNS and SASEGT. J was trimmed by 3 bases and V by 2 bases; bases with no gene match: 6. The CDR3 nucleotides are TGTGCCAGCAGTGAATACAGGGGTTCCTACTATGGCTACACCTTC. Protein sequence: CASSEYRGSYYGYTF.

The chain is built from TRBV28 and TRBJ1-6, with 7 positions matching TRBD1. Germline V gives CDR1 MDHEN, CDR2 SYDVKM. The CDR3 has 13 residues. The V and J ends lost 7 bases and 10 bases, in that order; junction bases with no gene match: 7. CDR3 coding DNA: TGTGCCAGCAAACAGGGGCATGGATCACCCCTCCACTTT. Protein: CASKQGHGSPLHF.

This chain's CDR3 is CASSYTGGELGEQYF. The DNA for the CDR3 is TGTGCCAGCAGCTACACAGGGGGCGAATTGGGTGAGCAGTACTTC. The J gene is TRBJ2-7, the V gene TRBV7-9; 9 positions agree with TRBD1. V lost 4 bases and J lost 7; bases outside the gene matches: 11. Germline CDR1 SEHNR, CDR2 FQNEAQ (reference sequence). CDR3 size: 15 residues.

This chain connects TRBV18 to TRBJ2-3, with D maybe TRBD2 (6 bases). Per the germline V gene, CDR1 is KGHSH and CDR2 is LQKENI. This CDR3 region has 14 residues. Deletions cut 3 bases from V and 4 bases from J, with 11 bases between. The CDR3 spells CASSPVAVPDTQYF. The CDR3 DNA is TGTGCCAGCTCACCCGTAGCGGTGCCAGATACGCAGTATTTT.

This rearrangement joins TRBV5-1 to TRBJ2-7; 8 bases fit TRBD1. This CDR3 has 17 residues. Germline V gene sequence: CDR1 SGHRS, CDR2 YFSETQ. J lost 0 bases, V lost 0 bases, and 8 bases had no gene match. The CDR3 DNA sequence: TGCGCCAGCAGCTTGGCCGCTGTAGGACAGGGCTCCTACGAGCAGTACTTC. It codes for CASSLAAVGQGSYEQYF.

The V gene is TRBV5-4, the J gene TRBJ2-1; 7 nucleotides line up with TRBD1. With 4 bases clipped from V and 0 bases from J, the junction kept 4 bases outside the gene matches. This CDR3 spans 15 amino acids. CDR1 is SGHNT, CDR2 YYREEE, per germline (reference sequence). CDR3 coding DNA: TGTGCCAGCAGCCCTCGGGACAGCTCCTACAATGAGCAGTTCTTC. As protein: CASSPRDSSYNEQFF.

There are a few counts of this clone. The gene calls are TRBV4-1 and TRBJ1-2; D is possibly TRBD1 (5 bases). There are 16 residues in the CDR3. Trimming took off 1 base at V and 4 bases at J, with 16 bases between the two ends. CDR1 is MGHRA, CDR2 YSYEKL, per germline. CDR3 in amino acids: CASSQADSRALYGYTF. The DNA for the CDR3 is TGCGCCAGCAGCCAAGCCGACTCCAGGGCGCTCTATGGCTACACCTTC.

The chain has TRBV3-1 (or the pseudogene TRBV3-2) and TRBJ1-1; D unresolved. In germline, CDR1 is LGHDT, CDR2 YNNKEL (reference sequence). Trimming took off 1 base at V and 4 bases at J, with 7 bases between the two ends. This CDR3 has 13 amino acids. CDR3 in amino acids: CASSQVSGTEAFF. DNA for the CDR3: TGTGCCAGCAGCCAAGTTTCGGGCACTGAAGCTTTCTTT.

The CDR3 region is CASSLVPTGGRTEAFF. In DNA form, the CDR3 reads TGTGCCAGCAGCTTAGTCCCCACAGGGGGCCGCACTGAAGCTTTCTTT. The J gene is TRBJ1-1, the V gene TRBV7-2; 9 bases are shared with TRBD1. The V gene's germline CDR1 is SGHTA and CDR2 FQGNSA. V lost 1 base and J lost 4; bases outside the gene matches: 7. The CDR3 extends over 16 amino acids. The variable domain in full, completed from reference TRBV7-2 and TRBJ1-1, reads GAGVSQSPSNKVTEKGKDVELRCDPISGHTALYWYRQSLGQGLEFLIYFQGNSAPDKSGLPSDRFSAERTGGSVSTLTIQRTQQEDSAVYLCASSLVPTGGRTEAFFGQGTRLTVV.

This chain joins TRBV6-5 and TRBJ2-2; TRBD2 matches at 8 bases. V trimming: 6 bases; J trimming: 6 bases; junction bases outside the gene matches: 3. Germline V lookup: CDR1 MNHEY, CDR2 SVGAGI. CDR3 length equals 13 residues. The CDR3 region is CASSETSAGELFF. The DNA of the CDR3 is TGTGCCAGCAGCGAGACTAGCGCCGGGGAGCTGTTTTTT.

This chain links TRBV23-1 with TRBJ2-5, with 7 positions matching TRBD1. TRBV23-1 is an open reading frame, and its role is uncertain. This CDR3 has 15 residues. The junction had 6 bases not matched to a gene; V was cut back by 0 bases and J by 5 bases. CDR3 DNA: TGCGCCAGCAGTCAATCGGCGACAGGGTATGAGACCCAGTACTTC. It encodes CASSQSATGYETQYF.

The chain joins TRBV14 to TRBJ2-1; D might be TRBD2 (5 bases). The CDR3 sequence is 16 residues long. Germline CDR1 and CDR2: SGHDN and FVKESK. Trimming left V 2 bases short and J 1 base short, with 12 bases between. The CDR3 loop is CASSQFTGISYNEQFF. CDR3 sequence (DNA): TGTGCCAGCAGCCAATTCACGGGGATTTCCTACAATGAGCAGTTCTTC.

This clone was recorded only once. This chain uses TRBV30 with TRBJ1-6, with a weak D call TRBD1 (5 bases). The CDR3 has 13 residues. Trimming removed 3 bases from V and 8 bases from J, with 11 bases in between. CDR1 is GTSNPN, CDR2 SVGIG, per germline (reference sequence). The chain's CDR3 is CAWRGLGDSPLHF. The CDR3 region has the DNA TGTGCCTGGAGGGGACTTGGGGATTCACCCCTCCACTTT.

The chain employs TRBV2 and TRBJ1-6; D is ambiguous. V lost 1 base, J lost 7 bases, and 11 bases lay in between. The CDR3 runs to 15 residues. CDR1 and CDR2 from the germline V gene are SNHLY and FYNNEI. CDR3 in amino acids: CASSEDGLKNSPLHF. As DNA, the CDR3 is TGTGCCAGCAGTGAAGACGGACTGAAGAATTCACCCCTCCACTTT.

The chain combines TRBV6-2 or TRBV6-3 with TRBJ2-7; 9 bases line up with TRBD1. This CDR3 region has 15 residues. Trimming took 0 bases from V and 2 from J; bases not matched to a gene: 2. CDR1 MNHEY and CDR2 SVGEGT come from the germline V gene. For the CDR3, the DNA is TGTGCCAGCAGTTACTCGACAGGGGGACCCTACGAGCAGTACTTC. Translated: CASSYSTGGPYEQYF.

V usage is TRBV28 and J usage is TRBJ2-1; 10 bases agree with TRBD2. Germline V CDR1 and CDR2: MDHEN, SYDVKM. This CDR3 spans 15 amino acids. The trim removed 6 bases at V and 4 bases at J, leaving 6 bases unmatched. The CDR3 here is CASSFSGRVYNEQFF. The CDR3 DNA is TGTGCCAGCAGCTTCAGCGGGAGGGTTTACAATGAGCAGTTCTTC. The variable domain in full, with the rest retrieved from reference TRBV28 and TRBJ2-1, is DVKVTQSSRYLVKRTGEKVFLECVQDMDHENMFWYRQDPGLGLRLIYFSYDVKMKEKGDIPEGYSVSREKKERFSLILESASTNQTSMYLCASSFSGRVYNEQFFGPGTRLTVL.

The V and J genes are TRBV24-1 and TRBJ2-2; TRBD1 matches 8 bases. The ends lost 0 bases at V and 1 base at J; junction bases unmatched: 3. Looked up from germline, CDR1 is KGHDR and CDR2 is SFDVKD. The CDR3 runs to 17 residues. CDR3 in amino acids: CATSDLPGTGNTGELFF. CDR3 coding DNA: TGTGCCACCAGTGATTTGCCCGGGACAGGGAACACCGGGGAGCTGTTTTTT.

The genes are TRBV6-1 and TRBJ2-6; D unresolved. CDR1 and CDR2 (germline): MNHNS, SASEGT. This CDR3 region has 16 residues. Trimming removed 2 bases at V and 0 bases at J, with 8 bases between. In nucleotides, the CDR3 is TGTGCCAGCAGTGAACAGGCTAACTCTGGGGCCAACGTCCTGACTTTC. It is translated as CASSEQANSGANVLTF.

The chain links TRBV7-3 to TRBJ2-1, with D possibly TRBD2 on 6 matching bases. Trimming took off 8 bases at V and 5 bases at J, with 13 bases between the two ends. Germline V lookup: CDR1 SGHTA, CDR2 FQGTGA. The CDR3 runs to 13 residues. CDR3 nucleotide sequence: TGTGCCAGCTGTAGGTCGGGGGACAATGAGCAGTTCTTC. Its translation: CASCRSGDNEQFF.

The gene calls are TRBV29-1 and TRBJ2-1; TRBD2 agrees at 8 bases. Germline assignment: CDR1 SQVTM and CDR2 ANQGSEA. This CDR3 region has 15 residues. V gave up 7 bases and J gave up 2 bases; unmatched junction bases: 10. The CDR3 here is CSALNSGGPYNEQFF. In DNA form, the CDR3 reads TGCAGCGCTCTGAACTCGGGAGGGCCCTACAATGAGCAGTTCTTC.

This chain links TRBV6-5 with TRBJ2-3; a weak D match, TRBD2 (6 bases). Trimming took off 7 bases at V and 6 bases at J, with 17 bases between the two ends. The V gene's germline CDR1 is MNHEY and CDR2 SVGAGI. CDR3 length: 14 amino acids. CDR3 sequence: CASIRVAAADTQYF. The CDR3 DNA is TGTGCCAGCATCAGAGTAGCGGCCGCCGATACGCAGTATTTT.

The chain carries TRBV27 and TRBJ2-7; 7 nucleotides agree with TRBD2. V lost 5 bases and J lost 5; bases outside the gene matches: 6. Germline V gives CDR1 MNHEY, CDR2 SMNVEV (reference sequence). The CDR3 has 13 amino acids. This chain's CDR3 is CASSIREENEQYF. CDR3 DNA: TGTGCCAGCAGTATCCGGGAGGAAAACGAGCAGTACTTC.

This clone was recorded once. V and J are TRBV5-4 and TRBJ2-2; 9 bases line up with TRBD1. The CDR3 consists of 16 residues. Per the germline V gene, CDR1 is SGHNT and CDR2 is YYREEE (reference sequence). Unmatched junction bases numbered 7, after V lost 6 bases and J lost 1 base. CDR3 in amino acids: CASNKPGQGNTGELFF. The CDR3 region has the DNA TGTGCCAGCAACAAGCCGGGACAGGGGAACACCGGGGAGCTGTTTTTT. Drawing the rest from reference TRBV5-4 and TRBJ2-2, the complete variable domain is ETGVTQSPTHLIKTRGQQVTLRCSSQSGHNTVSWYQQALGQGPQFIFQYYREEENGRGNFPPRFSGLQFPNYSSELNVNALELDDSALYLCASNKPGQGNTGELFFGEGSRLTVL.

The chain uses TRBV13 and TRBJ2-1, with a tentative D call TRBD2 (6 bases). Trimming removed 0 bases from V and 2 bases from J, with 17 bases in between. The CDR3 sequence is 18 residues long. Germline CDR1 and CDR2: PRHDT and FYEKMQ (reference sequence). Here the CDR3 reads CASSLGLGSVAAYNEQFF. The CDR3 coding sequence is TGTGCCAGCAGCTTAGGCCTCGGGTCGGTAGCGGCCTACAATGAGCAGTTCTTC.